The 29 T cell receptor beta chains presented below share a single source sample, sequenced in a study of cytomegalovirus exposure and HLA in healthy donors. Vbeta (60) and Jbeta (13) primers were used in the PCR. The table came from immunoSEQ multiplex PCR; TCRdb's copy has only in-frame clones and leaves some out. The data show about 170,000 clones, about 76% seen once. The sample consisted of PBMCs. These receptors were obtained from a female donor in good health and CMV-seronegative.

The chain couples TRBV15 to TRBJ2-1; 13 nucleotides align to TRBD2. Per the germline V gene, CDR1 is LNHNV and CDR2 is YYDKDF (reference sequence). The trim removed 6 bases at V and 5 bases at J, leaving 4 bases unmatched. The CDR3 totals 15 residues. The CDR3: CATSPGLAGDNEQFF. CDR3 nucleotides: TGTGCCACCAGTCCTGGACTAGCGGGAGACAATGAGCAGTTCTTC.

The rearrangement links TRBV12-2 to TRBJ1-4; TRBD1, as called in the table, went unchecked against the DNA. TRBV12-2 is reported as a pseudogene. The CDR3 totals 18 residues. In nucleotides, the CDR3 is TGTGCAAGTCGCTTCTCCTACCGGGACAGGGGGCGCGGTGAAAAACTGTTTTTT. Its translation: CASRFSYRDRGRGEKLFF.

The chain has TRBV9 and TRBJ1-2; 7 bases agree with TRBD1. With 3 bases clipped from V and 4 bases from J, the junction kept 6 bases outside the gene matches. This CDR3 has 14 residues. Germline CDR1 is SGDLS and CDR2 is YYNGEE. CDR3 sequence reads: CASSGGTVTYGYTF. The CDR3 DNA sequence: TGTGCCAGCAGCGGCGGGACAGTAACCTATGGCTACACCTTC.

This clone was detected only a few times. V and J are TRBV15 and TRBJ2-7; 7 bases map to TRBD1. The CDR3 consists of 12 residues. The germline V gene encodes CDR1 LNHNV and CDR2 YYDKDF (reference sequence). J lost 2 bases, V lost 7 bases, and 2 bases had no gene match. The CDR3 nucleotides are TGTGCCACCATGGACAGGACCTACGAGCAGTACTTC. Residues: CATMDRTYEQYF.

This clone is a singleton in its sample. This rearrangement joins TRBV2 to TRBJ1-1, with D tentatively TRBD1 (5 bases). The V gene lost 1 base and the J gene lost 3 bases, with 12 bases spanning the gap. This CDR3 contains 15 residues. CDR1 SNHLY and CDR2 FYNNEI come from the germline V gene. The CDR3 sequence: CASSEGAVQDTEAFF. CDR3 in DNA: TGTGCCAGCAGTGAAGGTGCGGTACAGGACACTGAAGCTTTCTTT.

This clone was seen a single time. The chain couples TRBV7-2 to TRBJ2-7; TRBD2 might be the D (5 bases). In germline, CDR1 is SGHTA, CDR2 FQGNSA. This CDR3 has 14 residues. Trimming took 5 bases from V and 4 from J, leaving 15 bases between them. The CDR3 DNA sequence: TGTGCCAGCAGCGGGATGAGGGCTGGATACGAGCAGTACTTC. Encoded protein: CASSGMRAGYEQYF.

The chain employs TRBV19 and TRBJ2-1; 9 bases agree with TRBD2. Trimming took 5 bases from V and 6 from J; bases not matched to a gene: 8. The CDR3 has 15 residues. The germline V gene encodes CDR1 LNHDA and CDR2 SQIVND (reference sequence). CDR3 loop: CASSPLAGVGNEQFF. The CDR3 DNA sequence: TGTGCCAGTAGTCCCTTAGCGGGAGTGGGCAATGAGCAGTTCTTC.

J is TRBJ2-3 and V is TRBV7-2, with 9 bases matching TRBD1. The CDR3 spans 15 residues. CDR1 is SGHTA and CDR2 is FQGNSA in the germline V gene. The J segment lost 1 base and the V segment lost 5 bases, leaving 4 bases of the junction unmatched. The DNA of the CDR3 is TGTGCCAGCAGCCCAAGGACAGGGGGCACAGATACGCAGTATTTT. It codes for CASSPRTGGTDTQYF. The full variable domain, rest sourced from reference TRBV7-2 and TRBJ2-3, is GAGVSQSPSNKVTEKGKDVELRCDPISGHTALYWYRQSLGQGLEFLIYFQGNSAPDKSGLPSDRFSAERTGGSVSTLTIQRTQQEDSAVYLCASSPRTGGTDTQYFGPGTRLTVL.

The chain combines TRBV2 with TRBJ2-4; 12 bases are shared with TRBD2. V was clipped by 2 bases and J by 6 bases; unmatched bases: 2. The CDR3 is 15 residues long. Germline-derived CDR1 and CDR2 are SNHLY and FYNNEI. The CDR3 DNA reads TGTGCCAGCAGTGAAAAGACTAGCGGGAGAAACATTCAGTACTTC. The encoded protein is CASSEKTSGRNIQYF.

V is TRBV9 and J is TRBJ2-3; TRBD2 aligns across 11 bases. The CDR3 is 14 residues long. Looked up from germline, CDR1 is SGDLS and CDR2 is YYNGEE. Unmatched junction bases numbered 7, after V lost 4 bases and J lost 9 bases. CDR3 coding DNA: TGTGCCAGCAGCCCCGGGACTAGCGGCCAGACGCAGTATTTT. Residues: CASSPGTSGQTQYF.

The V gene is TRBV4-2, the J gene TRBJ2-2, with TRBD2 identical over 8 bases. In germline, CDR1 is LGHNA, CDR2 YNFKEQ. The CDR3 is made up of 15 amino acids. After removal of 8 bases from V and 4 bases from J, the junction contained 9 bases not matched to a gene. CDR3 residues: CASCPGGGTTGELFF. The CDR3 nucleotides read TGTGCCAGCTGCCCGGGAGGGGGTACCACCGGGGAGCTGTTTTTT.

The chain joins TRBV5-1 to TRBJ1-1, with D possibly matching TRBD1 (6 bases). Germline assignment: CDR1 SGHRS and CDR2 YFSETQ. The V and J ends lost 0 bases and 4 bases respectively, with 13 bases between them. The CDR3 has 15 residues. Here the CDR3 reads CASSLAEGGSTEAFF. The CDR3 DNA sequence: TGCGCCAGCAGCTTGGCCGAGGGGGGGAGCACTGAAGCTTTCTTT.

Ten or more counts support this clone. The chain uses TRBV5-6 and TRBJ2-1; no clear D gene. Germline V gene lookup returns CDR1 SGHDT and CDR2 YYEEEE. The CDR3 is made up of 13 amino acids. V lost 3 bases to trimming and J lost 3 bases, with 7 bases between them. CDR3 loop: CASSSSLYNEQFF. The CDR3 DNA follows: TGTGCCAGCAGCTCGTCCCTCTACAATGAGCAGTTCTTC.

The chain employs TRBV13 and TRBJ2-3; D possibly corresponds to TRBD2 (5 bases). The CDR3 length is 16 residues. Trimming removed 5 bases at V and 3 bases at J, with 18 bases between. Germline CDR1 is PRHDT and CDR2 is FYEKMQ (reference sequence). The CDR3 nucleotides are TGTGCCAGCAGCGAGGGAATAGGGCTTAAAACAGATACGCAGTATTTT. This gives the protein CASSEGIGLKTDTQYF. Combining the CDR3 with reference TRBV13 and TRBJ2-3 gives the whole variable domain AAGVIQSPRHLIKEKRETATLKCYPIPRHDTVYWYQQGPGQDPQFLISFYEKMQSDKGSIPDRFSAQQFSDYHSELNMSSLELGDSALYFCASSEGIGLKTDTQYFGPGTRLTVL.

This clone has at least ten counts. The V and J genes are TRBV7-2 and TRBJ1-5; TRBD1 matches at 8 bases. The CDR3 is 14 residues long. Germline loops: CDR1 SGHTA, CDR2 FQGNSA. Trimming at V came to 5 bases and at J to 6 bases, leaving 6 bases not matched to a gene. Here the CDR3 DNA reads TGTGCCAGCAGCCCAGACAGGGGAGGTCAGCCCCAGCATTTT. Its translation is CASSPDRGGQPQHF.

The gene calls are TRBV28 and TRBJ1-5; the match to TRBD1 covers 8 bases. Looked up from germline, CDR1 is MDHEN and CDR2 is SYDVKM. After removal of 2 bases from V and 4 bases from J, the junction contained 4 bases not matched to a gene. The CDR3 extends over 15 amino acids. This chain's CDR3 is CASSLARQGNQPQHF. The CDR3, as DNA: TGTGCCAGCAGTTTAGCCCGACAGGGGAATCAGCCCCAGCATTTT.

This rearrangement joins TRBV7-9 to TRBJ2-3, with D possibly TRBD1 on 6 matching bases. This CDR3 is built from 15 residues. Germline loops: CDR1 SEHNR, CDR2 FQNEAQ (reference sequence). Trimming removed 1 base at V and 1 base at J, with 9 bases between. The CDR3 is CASSLVQGGTDTQYF. CDR3 coding DNA: TGTGCCAGCAGCTTAGTACAGGGAGGCACAGATACGCAGTATTTT.

The chain links TRBV9 to TRBJ2-1; D may be TRBD1 (6 bases). Between the trimmed V and J ends, which lost 3 bases and 0 bases, there was a span of 16 bases. The CDR3 contains 17 residues. Germline assignment: CDR1 SGDLS and CDR2 YYNGEE. The CDR3 bases are TGTGCCAGCAGCGCCCCGTTTGGGGGCGGCTCCTACAATGAGCAGTTCTTC. This sequence encodes CASSAPFGGGSYNEQFF.

Only a few counts were recorded for this clone. V is TRBV10-1 and J is TRBJ1-1; D not certain. Germline V gene lookup returns CDR1 WNHNN and CDR2 SYGVQD (reference sequence). The CDR3 covers 13 residues. Trimming removed 2 bases from V and 8 bases from J, with 12 bases in between. The CDR3 loop reads CASSEGLMLEAFF. Here the CDR3 DNA reads TGCGCCAGCAGTGAGGGACTGATGCTGGAAGCTTTCTTT.

This rearrangement joins TRBV29-1 to TRBJ2-3, with a tentative D call TRBD2 (5 bases). Germline CDR1 and CDR2: SQVTM and ANQGSEA. The CDR3 consists of 12 residues. V was trimmed by 7 bases and J by 5 bases, leaving 13 bases between them. The CDR3 spells CSAAAGGDTQYF. For the CDR3, the DNA is TGCAGCGCCGCTGCGGGCGGAGATACGCAGTATTTT.

This clone was found a few times. The rearrangement joins TRBV2 to TRBJ2-7, with TRBD1 identical over 8 bases. Unmatched junction bases numbered 7, after V lost 7 bases and J lost 2 bases. Germline loops: CDR1 SNHLY, CDR2 FYNNEI. The CDR3 runs to 14 residues. CDR3 protein: CASTGGTGPYEQYF. In DNA form, the CDR3 reads TGTGCCAGCACTGGGGGGACAGGACCCTACGAGCAGTACTTC. The complete variable domain, with remaining parts taken from reference TRBV2 and TRBJ2-7, reads EPEVTQTPSHQVTQMGQEVILRCVPISNHLYFYWYRQILGQKVEFLVSFYNNEISEKSEIFDDQFSVERPDGSNFTLKIRSTKLEDSAMYFCASTGGTGPYEQYFGPGTRLTVT.

The chain employs TRBV30 and TRBJ1-2; D unclear. This CDR3 has 14 amino acids. Per germline, CDR1 GTSNPN and CDR2 SVGIG (reference sequence). Deletions cut 2 bases from V and 6 bases from J, with 16 bases between. The CDR3 sequence is CAWSRGPSSDGYTF. In DNA form, the CDR3 reads TGTGCCTGGAGTCGAGGTCCCTCTTCGGATGGCTACACCTTC.

This chain's CDR3 is CASSLGPHTGELFF. DNA of the CDR3: TGTGCCAGCAGCTTGGGGCCACACACCGGGGAGCTGTTTTTT. The chain carries TRBV5-6 and TRBJ2-2, with D uncertain. The germline gives CDR1 SGHDT, CDR2 YYEEEE. V was shortened by 0 bases and J by 3 bases, with 6 bases between the two germline ends. The CDR3 covers 14 residues.

The chain employs TRBV30 and TRBJ2-7; weak D call: TRBD1 (6 bases). The V end lost 0 bases, the J end lost 7 bases, and 13 bases lay between the germline ends. The CDR3 is 13 residues long. Per the germline V gene, CDR1 is GTSNPN and CDR2 is SVGIG (reference sequence). The DNA for the CDR3 is TGTGCCTGGAGTGTAACTCCTACAGGGGAGCAGTACTTC. Its protein product is CAWSVTPTGEQYF.

This clone was picked up a small number of times. The chain links TRBV27 to TRBJ2-1, with 10 bases aligning to TRBD1. The V gene's germline CDR1 is MNHEY and CDR2 SMNVEV (reference sequence). This CDR3 spans 17 amino acids. Germline trimming cut 6 bases from V and 8 bases from J; bases unmatched to any gene: 16. Written as DNA, the CDR3 is TGTGCCAGCAGCCCTCTAGATTCGGACAGGGGGTACGATGAGCAGTTCTTC. This gives the protein CASSPLDSDRGYDEQFF.

The V gene is TRBV7-9, the J gene TRBJ2-1; 13 bases are shared with TRBD2. The CDR3 is made up of 17 amino acids. V gave up 0 bases and J gave up 7 bases; unmatched junction bases: 6. In germline, CDR1 is SEHNR, CDR2 FQNEAQ (reference sequence). The CDR3 is CASSLAGLAGTQNEQFF. For the CDR3, the DNA is TGTGCCAGCAGCTTAGCGGGACTAGCGGGAACTCAGAATGAGCAGTTCTTC.

The chain employs TRBV29-1 and TRBJ1-1, with no clear D. The ends were cut back, 7 bases at V and 5 bases at J, with 17 bases in the middle. The CDR3 is 13 amino acids. Germline-derived CDR1 and CDR2 are SQVTM and ANQGSEA. CDR3 loop: CSAQIEATTEAFF. Here the CDR3 DNA reads TGCAGCGCCCAGATTGAGGCGACGACTGAAGCTTTCTTT.

This sequence joins TRBV7-8 and TRBJ2-1, with 8 bases fitting TRBD2. This CDR3 spans 18 amino acids. The germline V gene has CDR1 SGHVS and CDR2 FQNEAQ. The J segment lost 1 base and the V segment lost 1 base, leaving 9 bases of the junction unmatched. CDR3 region: CASSLVVVASGSYNEQFF. The CDR3 region has the DNA TGTGCCAGCAGCTTAGTTGTTGTGGCTAGCGGGTCCTACAATGAGCAGTTCTTC.

J is TRBJ1-2 and V is TRBV5-1; 9 positions match TRBD1. Germline CDR1 reads SGHRS; CDR2 reads YFSETQ. The CDR3 runs 16 residues. Unmatched junction bases numbered 11, after V lost 4 bases and J lost 4 bases. As DNA, the CDR3 is TGCGCCAGCAGCACACGGGACAGGGTCCCGATCTATGGCTACACCTTC. Translating gives CASSTRDRVPIYGYTF.